The 20 T cell receptor beta chains reported below all come from one sample, sequenced in a study of blood T cell repertoires in COVID-19. This table comes from immunoSEQ multiplex PCR, and its TCRdb copy is limited to in-frame clones, with some not included. The sample carries approximately 10,000 clones, 75% to 90% recorded once. Material for sequencing was peripheral blood. The receptors here all came from a human donor with active COVID-19. The donor label of this sample is uncertain.

The chain carries TRBV18 and TRBJ1-1; 9 positions agree with TRBD1. The CDR3 totals 18 residues. V dropped 6 bases and J dropped 4; count of bases not matched to a gene: 18. CDR1 is KGHSH, CDR2 LQKENI, per germline. This CDR3 reads CASSPYRTGGASGTEAFF. The CDR3 nucleotides are TGTGCCAGCTCCCCCTATCGAACAGGGGGCGCTTCGGGCACTGAAGCTTTCTTT.

The chain joins TRBV7-2 to TRBJ2-7; 14 positions match TRBD2. Germline loops: CDR1 SGHTA, CDR2 FQGNSA. This CDR3 is 14 amino acids long. J lost 6 bases, V lost 5 bases, and 3 bases had no gene match. CDR3 DNA: TGTGCCAGCAGCCCAGGACTAGCGGGGGGCGAGCAGTACTTC. Translating gives CASSPGLAGGEQYF.

The chain employs TRBV15 and TRBJ1-2; TRBD1 aligns across 7 bases. Germline values: CDR1 LNHNV, CDR2 YYDKDF (reference sequence). V lost 3 bases and J lost 7; bases outside the gene matches: 14. The CDR3 is made up of 16 amino acids. CDR3 protein: CATSRAGTALHVGYTF. CDR3 nucleotides: TGTGCCACCAGCAGGGCCGGGACAGCTTTACACGTTGGCTACACCTTC.

V usage is TRBV25-1 and J usage is TRBJ2-3; maybe TRBD2 (5 bases). CDR1 is MGHDK and CDR2 is SYGVNS in the germline V gene. The CDR3 covers 13 residues. V shed 8 bases and J shed 3 bases, with 12 bases lying between them. Here the CDR3 reads CASANRGTDTQYF. The CDR3, as DNA: TGTGCCAGCGCCAACCGAGGGACAGATACGCAGTATTTT.

The J gene is TRBJ1-2, the V gene TRBV7-9; D call uncertain. The CDR3 extends over 14 amino acids. Germline V CDR1 and CDR2: SEHNR, FQNEAQ (reference sequence). V was trimmed by 4 bases and J by 3 bases, leaving 12 bases between them. The CDR3 reads CASSWTRVDYGYTF. CDR3 sequence (DNA): TGTGCCAGCAGCTGGACGCGGGTGGACTATGGCTACACCTTC.

The chain joins TRBV19 to TRBJ1-5; no clear D gene. CDR1 and CDR2 (germline): LNHDA, SQIVND (reference sequence). CDR3 length equals 12 residues. Trimming removed 6 bases from V and 0 bases from J, with 3 bases in between. CDR3 loop: CASRYSNQPQHF. DNA for the CDR3: TGTGCCAGTAGGTATAGCAATCAGCCCCAGCATTTT.

This rearrangement joins TRBV10-3 to TRBJ1-1; possible D gene TRBD1, 5 bases. The germline V gene has CDR1 ENHRY and CDR2 SYGVKD. The CDR3 spans 11 residues. Trimming shortened V by 0 bases and J by 10 bases, and 6 bases separated the two germline ends. CDR3 in amino acids: CAISESQGAFF. The DNA for the CDR3 is TGTGCCATCAGTGAGTCGCAGGGAGCTTTCTTT.

The chain has TRBV7-2 and TRBJ1-2, with D maybe TRBD1 (6 bases). Germline CDR1 SGHTA, CDR2 FQGNSA. The CDR3 has 12 residues. The V end lost 6 bases, the J end lost 4 bases, and 9 bases lay between the germline ends. The CDR3 DNA reads TGTGCCAGCAGTAAACAGGGCTATGGCTACACCTTC. Protein sequence: CASSKQGYGYTF.

This chain connects TRBV7-3 to TRBJ2-5, with a possible D match to TRBD2 (6 bases). V was pared by 3 bases and J by 4 bases, with 12 bases between. Germline lookup yields CDR1 SGHTA and CDR2 FQGTGA. This CDR3 has 14 residues. The CDR3 DNA reads as TGTGCCAGCAGCTTTGGGGGAGGTGGAGAGACCCAGTACTTC. It specifies CASSFGGGGETQYF.

This CDR3 reads CASRGQTNTGELFF. The CDR3 DNA reads as TGTGCCAGCAGGGGACAGACAAACACCGGGGAGCTGTTTTTT. V usage is TRBV2 and J usage is TRBJ2-2; 7 nucleotides agree with TRBD1. Germline V gene lookup returns CDR1 SNHLY and CDR2 FYNNEI. This CDR3 comprises 14 residues. Trimming removed 6 bases from V and 2 bases from J; junction bases left unmatched: 3.

The chain couples TRBV5-8 to TRBJ2-5; 11 nucleotides align to TRBD2. The V gene end was trimmed by 4 bases and the J gene end by 0 bases; junction bases not matched to a gene: 2. CDR3 length equals 15 residues. From germline, CDR1 is SGHTS and CDR2 YDEGEE. The CDR3 nucleotides read TGTGCCAGCAGCCCGGGACTAGCGGACCAAGAGACCCAGTACTTC. Translated: CASSPGLADQETQYF.

This clone was seen only once. V and J are TRBV11-2 and TRBJ1-1; TRBD1 is a possible D gene (6 bases). Trimming removed 1 base at V and 3 bases at J, with 9 bases between. CDR3 size: 14 residues. The germline V gene has CDR1 SGHAT and CDR2 FQNNGV. CDR3 sequence (DNA): TGTGCCAGCAGCTTAGCGGACAGCCACACTGAAGCTTTCTTT. Its protein product is CASSLADSHTEAFF.

The chain couples TRBV5-6 to TRBJ2-3; 11 bases are shared with TRBD2. Germline loops: CDR1 SGHDT, CDR2 YYEEEE. The ends lost 2 bases at V and 3 bases at J; junction bases unmatched: 2. The CDR3 covers 15 residues. The CDR3 region has the DNA TGTGCCAGCAGCTTAGGGACTAGCGGAACAGATACGCAGTATTTT. Translated, it gives CASSLGTSGTDTQYF.

This rearrangement joins TRBV28 to TRBJ1-3; D is possibly TRBD1 (5 bases). In germline, CDR1 is MDHEN, CDR2 SYDVKM. V lost 2 bases and J 4 bases, leaving 15 bases between the germline ends. The length of the CDR3 is 16 residues. The CDR3 reads CASSLIPRQSGNTIYF. The CDR3 bases are TGTGCCAGCAGTTTAATCCCACGACAGTCCGGAAACACCATATATTTT.

This clone was observed a few times. The genes are TRBV10-3 and TRBJ1-5; 9 positions match TRBD1. V shed 10 bases and J 5 bases; nucleotides not matched to a gene: 6. The CDR3 runs to 13 residues. CDR1 ENHRY and CDR2 SYGVKD come from the germline V gene. CDR3 residues: CATGTGLDQPQHF. The CDR3 region has the DNA TGTGCCACGGGGACAGGGTTGGATCAGCCCCAGCATTTT.

This rearrangement joins TRBV5-6 to TRBJ2-3; D is ambiguous. V lost 5 bases to trimming and J lost 3 bases, with 4 bases between them. The germline CDR1 and CDR2 sequences are SGHDT and YYEEEE. The CDR3 has 11 residues. CDR3 residues: CASRTTDTQYF. The CDR3 bases are TGTGCCAGCAGGACTACAGATACGCAGTATTTT.

This clone was found a few times. The V and J genes are TRBV6-5 and TRBJ2-4; 13 nucleotides agree with TRBD2. Looked up from germline, CDR1 is MNHEY and CDR2 is SVGAGI. The CDR3 is 13 residues long. J lost 14 bases, V lost 0 bases, and 1 base had no gene match. For the CDR3, the DNA is TGTGCCAGCAGTTACTCGACTAGCGGGGGGAAGTACTTC. Its translation: CASSYSTSGGKYF.

The chain recombines TRBV6-4 with TRBJ2-1, with 12 nucleotides matching TRBD2. CDR3 size: 15 residues. With V trimmed by 2 bases and J by 5 bases, 1 base remained unmatched. Germline V lookup: CDR1 MRHNA, CDR2 SNTAGT. The CDR3 sequence is CASSDLAGGNNEQFF. In DNA, the CDR3 is TGTGCCAGCAGTGACCTAGCGGGGGGGAACAATGAGCAGTTCTTC.

The rearrangement links TRBV6-5 to TRBJ1-5; D is unresolved. CDR1 is MNHEY, CDR2 SVGAGI, per germline. The V end was cut by 6 bases, the J end by 5 bases, with 11 bases between. The CDR3 length is 13 residues. DNA for the CDR3: TGTGCCAGCAGCTCGGAGAGGGATCAGCCCCAGCATTTT. This sequence encodes CASSSERDQPQHF.

The V gene is TRBV6-4, the J gene TRBJ2-1; D call uncertain. Trimming removed 4 bases at V and 3 bases at J, with 13 bases between. The V gene's germline CDR1 is MRHNA and CDR2 SNTAGT. This CDR3 has 15 amino acids. CDR3 loop: CASSASARGYNEQFF. The CDR3 nucleotides read TGTGCCAGCAGTGCCTCCGCTAGAGGCTACAATGAGCAGTTCTTC.